Presented here are 30 T cell receptor beta chains from one specimen sequenced in a study of blood T cells in healthy people across ages. The use of a sample-barcoded 5' primer and a J-beta primer mix characterized a second PCR of roughly 7 to 11 cycles. Using its own MiXCR run on the 5' RACE reads, TCRdb lists one record per CDR3 protein. The sample has roughly 410,000 distinct CDR3 sequences; roughly half are singletons. The source material was blood. These receptors all come from a man aged 55 to 70 in good health.

The chain joins TRBV5-1 to TRBJ2-3; TRBD2 matches at 7 bases. The CDR3 has 16 amino acids. V lost 1 base, J lost 6 bases, and 11 bases stayed unmatched. CDR1 and CDR2 (germline): SGHRS, YFSETQ. Here the CDR3 reads CASSLYTAGSMDTQYF. The CDR3 nucleotides read TGCGCCAGCAGCTTGTATACAGCGGGAAGCATGGATACGCAGTATTTT.

The sample holds a few counts of this clonotype. The chain uses TRBV7-2 and TRBJ1-6; possibly TRBD1 for D (5 bases). With 5 bases removed from V and 6 bases from J, the gap between germline ends came to 14 bases. The CDR3 is 15 residues long. Germline loops: CDR1 SGHTA, CDR2 FQGNSA. This CDR3 is CASSRRRGSNSPLHF. CDR3 bases: TGTGCCAGCAGCCGTCGCCGGGGGAGTAATTCACCCCTCCACTTT.

This clonotype has a handful of counts. The chain employs TRBV20-1 and TRBJ2-7, with D possibly being TRBD1 (8 bases). V gave up 6 bases and J gave up 0 bases, with 15 bases separating them. This CDR3 is built from 14 residues. Germline V CDR1 and CDR2: DFQATT, SNEGSKA (reference sequence). CDR3 bases: TGCAGTGCCTCTACAGGGGGGGGCTCCTACGAGCAGTACTTC. Protein product: CSASTGGGSYEQYF.

The chain combines TRBV21-1 with TRBJ2-7; the tabulated D call, TRBD2, remains unverified against the DNA. TRBV21-1 is noted as a pseudogene. The CDR3 sequence is 16 residues long. The CDR3 protein is CASSKAKTSGTCEQYF. The CDR3 DNA is TGTGCCAGCAGCAAAGCGAAAACTAGCGGGACCTGCGAGCAGTACTTC.

This chain uses TRBV5-1 with TRBJ2-3, with D hard to call. Trimming removed 4 bases from V and 2 bases from J, with 8 bases in between. Germline CDR1 SGHRS, CDR2 YFSETQ. This CDR3 is 13 amino acids long. CDR3 amino acids: CASSGVFTDTQYF. DNA of the CDR3: TGCGCCAGCAGCGGGGTTTTCACAGATACGCAGTATTTT.

The J gene is TRBJ2-5, the V gene TRBV7-6; D possibly corresponds to TRBD1 (6 bases). The closer fit of TRBJ2-7 to the DNA end suggests the J call may be wrong. Germline V gene data show CDR1 as SGHVS and CDR2 as FNYEAQ. The CDR3 is made up of 13 amino acids. CDR3 DNA: TGTGCCAGCAGCCCCTTGGGGGCCCACGAGCAGTACTTC. This codes for CASSPLGAHEQYF.

This clonotype has only a few counts. The V and J genes are TRBV12-3 or TRBV12-4 and TRBJ2-5; D unresolved. V was cut by 2 bases and J by 2 bases, with 6 bases left in between. The CDR3 runs to 13 residues. The CDR3 DNA reads as TGTGCCAGCAGTTTATGGCTTCAAGAGACCCAGTACTTC. This translates into CASSLWLQETQYF.

The rearrangement uses TRBV5-6 and TRBJ2-1; D unclear. CDR3 length: 12 residues. The V gene lost 3 bases and the J gene lost 9 bases, with 10 bases spanning the gap. The germline gives CDR1 SGHDT, CDR2 YYEEEE. The CDR3 DNA reads as TGTGCCAGCAGCTCCTGGTGGGGTGAGCAGTTCTTC. Translating it yields CASSSWWGEQFF.

This chain uses TRBV4-3 with TRBJ2-1; 11 nucleotides line up with TRBD2. Germline V gene lookup returns CDR1 LGHNA and CDR2 YSLEER. The CDR3 spans 15 residues. V lost 2 bases, J lost 3 bases, and 0 bases stayed unmatched. CDR3 DNA sequence: TGCGCCAGCAGCCAACTAGCGGGAGGCTACAATGAGCAGTTCTTC. This codes for CASSQLAGGYNEQFF.

V usage is TRBV29-1 and J usage is TRBJ2-3; 10 bases agree with TRBD1. V lost 8 bases to trimming and J lost 2 bases; unmatched junction nucleotides: 4. This CDR3 comprises 13 residues. Germline V gene data show CDR1 as SQVTM and CDR2 as ANQGSEA. The CDR3 spells CSRQGATTDTQYF. The CDR3 DNA sequence: TGCAGCCGACAGGGGGCCACCACAGATACGCAGTATTTT.

This clonotype was recorded a few times. CDR3 coding DNA: TGTGCCACCAGTTCGGGACTCAACATAAACACAGATACGCAGTATTTT. Its translation is CATSSGLNINTDTQYF. This chain links TRBV24-1 with TRBJ2-3, with a possible D match to TRBD2 (6 bases). Trimming took 6 bases from V and 2 from J, leaving 17 bases between them. The CDR3 runs to 16 residues. Germline CDR1 KGHDR, CDR2 SFDVKD.

Only a few counts were recorded for this clonotype. The CDR3 protein is CASSYSTRGYYGYTF. CDR3 bases: TGTGCCAGCAGTTACTCGACTAGGGGGTACTATGGCTACACCTTC. The rearrangement joins TRBV6-2 or TRBV6-3 to TRBJ1-2; a possible D gene is TRBD1 (6 bases). The CDR3 totals 15 residues. Deletions cut 0 bases from V and 3 bases from J, with 11 bases between. Germline-derived CDR1 and CDR2 are MNHEY and SVGEGT.

This clonotype has more than one count but fewer than ten. The chain couples TRBV4-2 to TRBJ2-1; TRBD2 aligns across 10 bases. Germline CDR1 is LGHNA and CDR2 is YNFKEQ. The CDR3 runs 15 residues. With 4 bases clipped from V and 8 bases from J, the junction kept 8 bases outside the gene matches. CDR3 sequence: CASSLGLAEADEQFF. The DNA for the CDR3 is TGTGCCAGCAGCCTAGGACTAGCGGAGGCAGATGAGCAGTTCTTC.

The chain joins TRBV20-1 to TRBJ1-2; the D gene is possibly TRBD1 (5 bases). Germline assignment: CDR1 DFQATT and CDR2 SNEGSKA (reference sequence). CDR3 length equals 14 residues. Trimming stripped 1 base from V and 4 bases from J, with 13 bases between. The CDR3 DNA sequence: TGCAGTGCTAGAGTCGATACGGGGACCTATGGCTACACCTTC. This codes for CSARVDTGTYGYTF.

The chain combines TRBV10-3 with TRBJ2-6; a possible D gene is TRBD1 (5 bases). In germline, CDR1 is ENHRY, CDR2 SYGVKD. The CDR3 is 16 amino acids. V was trimmed by 3 bases and J by 2 bases, leaving 11 bases between them. This CDR3 reads CAISDPGKTGANVLTF. The CDR3 DNA follows: TGTGCCATCAGTGACCCAGGGAAAACTGGGGCCAACGTCCTGACTTTC.

The J gene is TRBJ2-7, the V gene TRBV25-1, with 13 bases that match TRBD2. V shed 2 bases, J shed 7 bases, and the junction held 8 bases outside the gene matches. The V gene's germline CDR1 is MGHDK and CDR2 SYGVNS. This CDR3 has 16 amino acids. Here the CDR3 DNA reads TGTGCCAGCAGTGAAGGACTAGCGGGAGCCCACAATGAGCAGTACTTC. It codes for CASSEGLAGAHNEQYF.

In this sample, this clonotype turned up many times. This chain connects TRBV7-2 to TRBJ2-7, with 8 bases identical to TRBD2. CDR3 length: 15 amino acids. The germline CDR1 and CDR2 sequences are SGHTA and FQGNSA. The V and J ends lost 5 bases and 3 bases, in that order; junction bases with no gene match: 9. CDR3 in amino acids: CASSPWTSGSYEQYF. The CDR3 bases are TGTGCCAGCAGCCCCTGGACAAGCGGGAGCTACGAGCAGTACTTC.

This clonotype has at least ten counts. The V gene is TRBV7-8, the J gene TRBJ2-1; TRBD1 agrees at 11 bases. Unmatched junction bases numbered 15, after V lost 5 bases and J lost 6 bases. Germline values: CDR1 SGHVS, CDR2 FQNEAQ. The CDR3 spans 18 residues. Here the CDR3 reads CASSIRITGTGGINEQFF. The DNA for the CDR3 is TGTGCCAGCAGCATAAGGATTACCGGGACAGGGGGAATCAATGAGCAGTTCTTC. The entire variable domain, with the rest obtained from reference TRBV7-8 and TRBJ2-1, is as follows: GAGVSQSPRYKVAKRGQDVALRCDPISGHVSLFWYQQALGQGPEFLTYFQNEAQLDKSGLPSDRFFAERPEGSVSTLKIQRTQQEDSAVYLCASSIRITGTGGINEQFFGPGTRLTVL.

The rearrangement uses TRBV12-3 or TRBV12-4 and TRBJ2-3; TRBD1 matches at 7 bases. V lost 3 bases and J lost 6; bases outside the gene matches: 6. The CDR3 covers 14 residues. The DNA for the CDR3 is TGTGCCAGCAGTTTGGTAGGGGGCATCGATACGCAGTATTTT. Translation: CASSLVGGIDTQYF.

V and J are TRBV29-1 and TRBJ1-1, with D possibly TRBD1 on 5 matching bases. CDR1 SQVTM and CDR2 ANQGSEA come from the germline V gene. V lost 6 bases to trimming and J lost 13 bases, with 21 bases between them. The length of the CDR3 is 12 residues. The CDR3 region is CSVDTPGESVFF. CDR3 nucleotides: TGCAGCGTAGACACCCCGGGGGAGTCGGTTTTCTTT.

This chain links TRBV2 with TRBJ1-2; D is unresolved. The CDR3 is 14 residues long. Germline values: CDR1 SNHLY, CDR2 FYNNEI. Trimming removed 5 bases at V and 1 base at J, with 11 bases between. The CDR3 loop is CASSSPGYNYGYTF. For the CDR3, the DNA is TGTGCCAGCAGTTCACCGGGATATAACTATGGCTACACCTTC.

The chain is built from TRBV29-1 and TRBJ1-1; 7 bases line up with TRBD1. Germline V CDR1 and CDR2: SQVTM, ANQGSEA. The CDR3 loop spans 13 amino acids. Losses at the gene ends were 7 bases for V and 2 bases for J; bases not matched to a gene: 7. CDR3 sequence reads: CSAAGQYNTEAFF. CDR3 nucleotide sequence: TGCAGCGCCGCGGGACAGTACAACACTGAAGCTTTCTTT.

CDR3 amino acids: CASSTMDRGVSYEQYF. Here the CDR3 DNA reads TGTGCCAGCAGTACGATGGACAGGGGGGTTAGCTACGAGCAGTACTTC. The chain carries TRBV28 and TRBJ2-7; 10 bases agree with TRBD1. Germline V gene sequence: CDR1 MDHEN, CDR2 SYDVKM. V dropped 5 bases and J dropped 3; count of bases not matched to a gene: 10. The CDR3 contains 16 residues.

The V gene is TRBV5-1, the J gene TRBJ2-7; TRBD1 matches at 7 bases. CDR3 length: 14 amino acids. V was pared by 6 bases and J by 0 bases, with 6 bases of the junction left unmatched. The germline V gene encodes CDR1 SGHRS and CDR2 YFSETQ. The CDR3 loop is CASKGQSSSYEQYF. The CDR3 DNA sequence: TGCGCCAGCAAGGGACAGTCCTCCTCCTACGAGCAGTACTTC.

The chain links TRBV29-1 to TRBJ2-6; D is unresolved. The V and J ends lost 5 bases and 0 bases respectively, with 5 bases between them. CDR1 and CDR2 (germline): SQVTM, ANQGSEA. The CDR3 extends over 13 amino acids. The CDR3: CSVKSSGANVLTF. For the CDR3, the DNA is TGCAGCGTTAAAAGCTCTGGGGCCAACGTCCTGACTTTC.

This rearrangement joins TRBV20-1 to TRBJ2-1; TRBD2 might be the D (6 bases). Trimming removed 3 bases at V and 5 bases at J, with 14 bases between. CDR1 is DFQATT and CDR2 is SNEGSKA in the germline V gene (reference sequence). The CDR3 contains 14 residues. The DNA of the CDR3 is TGCAGTGCTAGTCCAGGAGGGCTAGACAATGAGCAGTTCTTC. Its protein is CSASPGGLDNEQFF.

This clonotype has a handful of counts. The chain joins TRBV20-1 to TRBJ2-7; D is perhaps TRBD1 (6 bases). The length of the CDR3 is 15 residues. Between the trimmed V and J ends, which lost 5 bases and 1 base, there was a span of 18 bases. CDR1 and CDR2 from the germline V gene are DFQATT and SNEGSKA (reference sequence). CDR3: CSAQRMTGRSYEQYF. DNA for the CDR3: TGCAGTGCTCAACGGATGACAGGACGATCCTACGAGCAGTACTTC.

This clonotype was counted ten times or more. The rearrangement uses TRBV4-3 and TRBJ2-5; D is undetermined. Germline values: CDR1 LGHNA, CDR2 YSLEER. This CDR3 has 13 amino acids. V was shortened by 0 bases and J by 4 bases, with 6 bases between the two germline ends. CDR3 loop: CASSQDPRETQYF. The CDR3 DNA reads as TGCGCCAGCAGCCAAGACCCTCGAGAGACCCAGTACTTC.

The V call is TRBV6-1, the J call TRBJ2-1; 16 bases are shared with TRBD2. The trim removed 7 bases at V and 8 bases at J, leaving 11 bases unmatched. The CDR3 covers 17 residues. Germline V gives CDR1 MNHNS, CDR2 SASEGT. CDR3 sequence: CASKKGLAGGPGDEQFF. CDR3 nucleotides: TGTGCCAGCAAAAAGGGACTAGCGGGAGGGCCGGGGGATGAGCAGTTCTTC.

About this clonotype itself: A much bigger clone sits one base away, suggesting this may be a read error. This chain links TRBV20-1 with TRBJ1-2; no definite D call. The CDR3 has 15 residues. Germline V lookup: CDR1 DFQATT, CDR2 SNEGSKA (reference sequence). The V end lost 1 base, the J end lost 1 base, and 13 bases lay between the germline ends. The CDR3 sequence: CSARGRTEGNYGYTF. The DNA of the CDR3 is TGCAGTGCTAGAGGTCGTACCGAGGGTAACTATGGCTACACCTTC.